This T cell receptor (beta chain) was identified in a study of shared clonotypes between healthy human individuals. At the level of the study: The cohort had a couple of women and a few men, ages 18 to 49. Study results and caveats: The four-donor shared clonotypes exceeded non-shared clonotypes in generation probability, with non-shared ones scoring lower.

Profiling relied on immunoSEQ multiplex PCR, and the TCRdb table lists in-frame clones only, not all of them. The sample shows 2 million to 2.5 million clones, less than 95% of them seen only once. This clone was detected only once. Antigen: not known. The sample carries other DNA sequences with the same CDR3. CDR3 length: 13 residues. Per germline, CDR1 SQVTM and CDR2 ANQGSEA. The trim removed 6 bases at V and 1 base at J, leaving 2 bases unmatched. The rearrangement links TRBV29-1 to TRBJ2-2; 7 nucleotides align to TRBD2. This receptor was taken from a man aged 18 to 29 in good health. Some clones in this sample may be carry-over from other donors' samples. What was sequenced was naive CD4+ T cells from PBMCs. Specified subset: CD45RA+ positively selected. The CDR3 nucleotides are TGCAGCGTGGGGGGGATGAACACCGGGGAGCTGTTTTTT. This codes for CSVGGMNTGELFF.